The rows below give T cell receptor beta chains drawn from one sample of a study of T cell responses to AZD1222 COVID-19 vaccine. Data came from immunoSEQ multiplex PCR; TCRdb stores just in-frame clones and leaves some out. This table has 190,000 or so clones, approximately 89% appearing once. The sample consisted of peripheral blood, taken 28 days after the second AZD1222 dose. All receptors come from an adult who received the AZD1222 COVID-19 vaccine. CDR3s include the opening cysteine and the closing phenylalanine or tryptophan. Fields, in order: V gene, J gene, clone size, CDR3 protein. The size field is filled for only some rows; it gives once, few, many or a size class.

TRBV18	TRBJ1-5	NA	CASSPSTGGVRQPQHF
TRBV2	TRBJ1-1	NA	CASSEYRGAEAFF
TRBV5-4	TRBJ2-3	NA	CASSKTRGVSTDTQYF
TRBV28	TRBJ1-2	NA	CASSSTGANYGYTF
TRBV2	TRBJ2-5	NA	CASSDRQGAWETQYF
TRBV9	TRBJ1-1	NA	CASSATGFTEAFF
TRBV6-5	TRBJ2-1	NA	CASSRSGSSYNEQFF
TRBV3-1/TRBV3-2	TRBJ2-3	NA	CASSQSQGGLMAHTQYF
TRBV29-1	TRBJ2-5	NA	CSVDQLAGAETQYF
TRBV10-3	TRBJ1-1	NA	CAISATDRGSTEAFF
TRBV6-2/TRBV6-3	TRBJ1-6	once	CASSYPGQGARSFHF
TRBV5-4	TRBJ1-3	NA	CASSLDRDPNTIYF
TRBV10-3	TRBJ1-2	NA	CAISESIGSPYGYTF
TRBV5-4	TRBJ1-4	NA	CASSRVPDEKLFF
TRBV5-1	TRBJ2-1	NA	CASSLGTSGRRGNEQFF
TRBV4-2	TRBJ2-5	once	CASSQESVAGEETQYF
TRBV6-5	TRBJ2-7	NA	CASSYGPRGGEQYF
TRBV3-1/TRBV3-2	TRBJ2-7	once	CASREPGSYEQYF
TRBV2	TRBJ1-2	NA	CASSTGAGGYTF
TRBV5-4	TRBJ2-1	once	CASSLGTPTGKGYNEQFF
TRBV3-1/TRBV3-2	TRBJ1-6	NA	CASSQTGGMVSPLHF
TRBV14	TRBJ2-1	NA	CASSPWTSYNEQFF
TRBV28	TRBJ1-5	NA	CASRGQGANSNQPQHF
TRBV7-2	TRBJ1-2	NA	CASGTGFPSVGYTF
TRBV4-2	TRBJ2-3	NA	CASSQDKGTDTQYF
TRBV19	TRBJ1-4	NA	CASSGSGRSATNEKLFF
TRBV5-1	TRBJ2-3	NA	CASSLEYPTDTQYF
TRBV19	TRBJ1-2	few	CASSIISGTEHQYGYTF
TRBV13	TRBJ2-1	NA	CASRNSRERPVWFF
TRBV7-2	TRBJ1-5	NA	CASSRTPSNQPQHF
TRBV10-2	TRBJ2-7	NA	CASRGAGGHYEQYF
TRBV10-3	TRBJ1-2	NA	CAISLLDSQYGYTF
TRBV28	TRBJ2-1	NA	CASSFWQGAHEQFF
TRBV28	TRBJ2-3	NA	CASSVDSPDTQYF
TRBV7-2	TRBJ2-3	NA	CASGGRAFNGDTQYF
TRBV9	TRBJ2-7	once	CASSVTASYEQYF
TRBV4-1	TRBJ2-3	NA	CASSQDQLSTDTQYF
TRBV28	TRBJ1-2	NA	CASSFRPPRQAVGYTF
TRBV7-6	TRBJ2-1	NA	CASSLVVSGHSYNEQFF
TRBV18	TRBJ1-1	NA	CASSPDRGGPEAFF
TRBV5-1	TRBJ1-6	NA	CASSYTDSPLHF
TRBV23-1	TRBJ2-1	NA	CASSQLPLREVGYNEQFF
TRBV6-5	TRBJ2-2	NA	CASSRVTSGELFF
TRBV6-9	TRBJ2-7	NA	CASPGGATYEQYF
TRBV5-1	TRBJ1-2	NA	CASSPQVGGDGYTF
TRBV19	TRBJ1-2	NA	CASSISQYNYGYTF
TRBV4-1	TRBJ2-3	NA	CASSPPPWTQGTDTQYF
TRBV28	TRBJ1-6	NA	CASSLSFPLHF
TRBV28	TRBJ2-5	NA	CASSFTGGQETQYF
TRBV19	TRBJ1-2	NA	CASSQPGDRAYGYTF
TRBV28	TRBJ2-4	NA	CASSPPMKNIQYF
TRBV11-2	TRBJ1-3	NA	CASSLTGVYGNTIYF
TRBV2	TRBJ1-3	NA	CASSFGQGPGNTIYF